This TCR beta chain stems from a study of vaccination effects on CD4 cells after COVID-19. As for this clone: The antigen is undetermined.

Produced via immunoSEQ multiplex PCR; TCRdb's table is partial and in-frame only. The repertoire holds about 37,000 clones, with roughly 66% as singletons. Antigen-specific CD4+ T cells were expanded with viral peptide pools in the ViraFEST assay before sequencing. Isolation of CD4+ T cells took place after less than twelve days of culture. None of these healthy vaccinees had been infected with SARS-CoV-2 before vaccination. Study-level findings and limits: Common cold coronaviruses were cross-recognized by only 1 of 255 vaccine-induced clones in healthy vaccinees.

Germline loops: CDR1 SGDLS, CDR2 YYNGEE. The V and J ends lost 0 bases and 13 bases respectively, with 14 bases between them. This CDR3 region has 14 residues. The sequence was collected from a human donor who received a COVID-19 vaccine. The chain combines TRBV9 with TRBJ1-6; D unresolved. The material was CD4+ T cells from PBMCs cultured with HCoV-OC43 spike peptides, obtained before COVID-19 vaccination. The subset was: HCoV-OC43 spike overlapping peptide pool stimulation. DNA for the CDR3: TGTGCCAGCAGCGTAGATCAAAGAGTTGGGCCCCTCCACTTT. Translated, it gives CASSVDQRVGPLHF.